A selection of T cell receptor beta chains follows, all from one sample in a study of a mutant IDH1 vaccine in newly diagnosed glioma. Antigen specificity for these receptors is unknown. Only in-frame clones appear in the TCRdb table, and some are missing; sequencing was by immunoSEQ multiplex PCR. Of tens of thousands of clones in the sample, roughly 77% were seen once. Sample: PBMCs, taken from a glioma patient whose treatment included an IDH1 peptide vaccine. The receptors here all came from a man younger than 45 with glioma. Both conserved end residues are part of each CDR3. D genes are given only for firm matches. Clone sizes are given selectively: once, few, many, or a class where the clone is expanded.

length: 14; D: -; size: -; V: TRBV19; J: TRBJ1-1; CDR3: CASSIPGLGTEAFF; DNA: TGTGCCAGTAGTATCCCTGGGTTGGGCACTGAAGCTTTCTTT
length: 12; D: -; size: -; V: TRBV4-1; J: TRBJ1-5; CDR3: CASSQDGQPQHF; DNA: TGCGCCAGCAGCCAAGATGGGCAGCCCCAGCATTTT
length: 15; D: TRBD1; size: -; V: TRBV7-2; J: TRBJ1-2; CDR3: CASSRPGTVNYGYTF; DNA: TGTGCCAGCAGCCGACCCGGGACAGTTAACTATGGCTACACCTTC
length: 15; D: -; size: -; V: TRBV19; J: TRBJ2-7; CDR3: CASSSPGQSSYEQYF; DNA: TGTGCCAGTAGTAGCCCGGGACAATCATCCTACGAGCAGTACTTC
length: 13; D: TRBD1; size: -; V: TRBV5-1; J: TRBJ1-2; CDR3: CASSFPGGSGYTF; DNA: TGCGCCAGCAGCTTCCCAGGGGGCTCTGGCTACACCTTC
length: 13; D: -; size: -; V: TRBV25-1; J: TRBJ2-7; CDR3: CASSRTLAYEQYF; DNA: TGTGCCAGCAGTAGAACTTTAGCCTACGAGCAGTACTTC
length: 16; D: TRBD1; size: -; V: TRBV4-1; J: TRBJ1-4; CDR3: CASSQWGTVANEKLFF; DNA: TGCGCCAGCAGCCAATGGGGGACAGTGGCTAATGAAAAACTGTTTTTT
length: 14; D: -; size: -; V: TRBV7-2; J: TRBJ2-2; CDR3: CASSLMGGPGELFF; DNA: TGTGCCAGCAGCTTAATGGGAGGACCCGGGGAGCTGTTTTTT
length: 14; D: -; size: once; V: TRBV2; J: TRBJ1-1; CDR3: CASSEDGGEREAFF; DNA: TGTGCCAGCAGTGAAGATGGGGGAGAGCGTGAAGCTTTCTTT
length: 13; D: -; size: -; V: TRBV2; J: TRBJ1-5; CDR3: CASKGGLNQPQHF; DNA: TGTGCCAGCAAGGGGGGACTTAATCAGCCCCAGCATTTT
length: 12; D: -; size: -; V: TRBV7-7; J: TRBJ2-5; CDR3: CASSQPAETQYF; DNA: TGTGCCAGCAGCCAACCGGCCGAGACCCAGTACTTC
length: 15; D: TRBD1; size: -; V: TRBV6-5; J: TRBJ1-2; CDR3: CASRSEGQGAYGYTF; DNA: TGTGCCAGCAGGTCCGAGGGACAGGGAGCTTATGGCTACACCTTC
length: 13; D: -; size: few; V: TRBV6-1; J: TRBJ1-2; CDR3: CASSVTDISGYTF; DNA: TGTGCCAGCAGTGTTACAGACATAAGTGGCTACACCTTC
length: 15; D: TRBD1; size: -; V: TRBV6-5; J: TRBJ2-7; CDR3: CASSYSVQGAYEQYF; DNA: TGTGCCAGCAGTTACTCGGTTCAGGGGGCCTACGAGCAGTACTTC
length: 17; D: TRBD1; size: -; V: TRBV18; J: TRBJ2-1; CDR3: CASSPRQGVSSYNEQFF; DNA: TGTGCCAGCTCACCACGACAGGGGGTGAGCTCCTACAATGAGCAGTTCTTC
length: 13; D: -; size: few; V: TRBV5-6; J: TRBJ1-1; CDR3: CASSLVSGSEAFF; DNA: TGTGCCAGCAGCTTGGTTTCTGGGTCTGAAGCTTTCTTT
length: 16; D: TRBD1; size: -; V: TRBV6-5; J: TRBJ1-4; CDR3: CASSYLPRTGNEKLFF; DNA: TGTGCCAGCAGTTACTTGCCCCGGACAGGGAATGAAAAACTGTTTTTT
length: 15; D: -; size: few; V: TRBV10-3; J: TRBJ1-1; CDR3: CAISEPGTPNTEAFF; DNA: TGTGCCATCAGTGAGCCCGGGACACCGAACACTGAAGCTTTCTTT
length: 14; D: -; size: -; V: TRBV30; J: TRBJ2-4; CDR3: CAWSVPGAKNIQYF; DNA: TGTGCCTGGAGTGTACCTGGAGCCAAAAACATTCAGTACTTC
length: 15; D: TRBD1; size: -; V: TRBV5-6; J: TRBJ1-2; CDR3: CASSLFRGTQGGYTF; DNA: TGTGCCAGCAGCTTATTCAGGGGGACCCAGGGTGGCTACACCTTC